Listed below are T cell receptor beta chains from one sample, sequenced in a study of T cell repertoires in cytomegalovirus infection. These receptors are not linked to any known antigen. MiXCR, run by TCRdb on the reads, gives a single entry per CDR3 protein. The data contain 140,000 to 150,000 distinct CDR3 sequences, 25% to 35% of them singletons. Material: CD8+ T cells from cultured PBMCs, obtained from culture after CMV antigen stimulation. The receptor source for this set is a human donor in good health (CMV status not recorded). Some clones in this sample may be carry-over from other donors' samples. Each CDR3 is given with its conserved first and last residue. Each record gives: clone size, D gene, J gene, V gene, CDR3 length, CDR3 DNA, CDR3 protein. D genes are given only for firm matches. Not all rows give a size; the values are once, few, many and, for expanded clones, a class.

>-|-|TRBJ1-1|TRBV12-3/TRBV12-4|16
TGTGCCAGCACACCACGGTGGGGTACTATGAACACTGAAGCTTTCTTT
CASTPRWGTMNTEAFF
>-|-|TRBJ2-3|TRBV10-3|13
TGTGCCACCGCGACAGATAGCCCGGCTACGCAGTATTTT
CATATDSPATQYF
>few|-|TRBJ1-2|TRBV20-1|15
TGCAGTGCTAGAGATCCTACGGGAGGCCTCTATGGCTACACCTTC
CSARDPTGGLYGYTF
>-|TRBD1|TRBJ1-2|TRBV19|14
TGTGCCAGTAGTGCCACAGGGGGCGATCCTGGCTACACCTTC
CASSATGGDPGYTF
>many|-|TRBJ1-1|TRBV27|15
TGTGCCAGCAGTTTTCTGGAATACATGAACACTGAAGCTTTCTTT
CASSFLEYMNTEAFF
>few|TRBD2|TRBJ2-1|TRBV5-1|14
TGCGCCAGCAGCGTTAGCGGGGGGGCGTATGAGCAGTTCTTC
CASSVSGGAYEQFF
>few|TRBD1|TRBJ1-4|TRBV7-6|15
TGTGCCAGCAGCGTCGGGACAGGGTCTCGGGAAAAACTGTTTTTT
CASSVGTGSREKLFF
>few|-|TRBJ1-2|TRBV6-5|15
TGTGCCAGCAGTTACTCGGGGGGGTCACGGGTTGGCTACACCTTC
CASSYSGGSRVGYTF
>few|TRBD2|TRBJ2-7|TRBV14|16
TGTGCCAGCAGCCCCTTCGGACTAGCGGGGACTTACGAGCAGTACTTC
CASSPFGLAGTYEQYF
>few|-|TRBJ2-5|TRBV7-7|13
TGTGCCAGCAGCTTCCGGGGTTCAGAGACCCAGTACTTC
CASSFRGSETQYF
>-|-|TRBJ1-1|TRBV6-1|15
TGTGCCAGCAGTCCAGGCCCCAACCTGAACACTGAAGCTTTCTTT
CASSPGPNLNTEAFF
>-|TRBD2|TRBJ2-1|TRBV19|16
TGTGCCAGTAGTATAGTTAGCGGGGGGGCATACAATGAGCAGTTCTTC
CASSIVSGGAYNEQFF
>-|-|TRBJ2-2|TRBV6-5|12
TGTGCCAGCAGCCCCGGACCCGGGGAGCTGTTTTTT
CASSPGPGELFF
>-|TRBD2|TRBJ2-3|TRBV9|19
TGTGCCAGCAGCGTAGGGACTAGCGGGGGCGCGGGTTGGGCAGATACGCAGTATTTT
CASSVGTSGGAGWADTQYF
>-|TRBD2|TRBJ2-7|TRBV7-8|15
TGTGCCAGCAGCTCCCTAGCGGGGGCCACCTACGAGCAGTACTTC
CASSSLAGATYEQYF
>many|-|TRBJ1-5|TRBV6-1|15
TGTGCCAGCAGTGAAGGCTGGCCAGGCAGTCAGCCCCAGCATTTT
CASSEGWPGSQPQHF
>few|TRBD1|TRBJ2-7|TRBV19|14
TGTGCCAGTAGTCCCGGGACAGGGTTAATGGAGCAGTACTTC
CASSPGTGLMEQYF
>many|-|TRBJ1-2|TRBV6-5|16
TGTGCCAGCAGTTACTCCAGGGATGGGAAACTCTATGGCTACACCTTC
CASSYSRDGKLYGYTF
>few|TRBD2|TRBJ2-7|TRBV13|17
TGTGCCAGCAGCCGGACTAGCGGGGCAGAGGGCTTCTACGAGCAGTACTTC
CASSRTSGAEGFYEQYF
>-|-|TRBJ2-7|TRBV19|15
TGTGCCAGTAGTATAGGTACCGGGACACCTTACGAGCAGTACTTC
CASSIGTGTPYEQYF
>-|-|TRBJ1-4|TRBV7-6|12
TGTGCCAGCAGCTTAAAGACAGAAAAACTGTTTTTT
CASSLKTEKLFF
>-|TRBD1|TRBJ2-7|TRBV28|14
TGTGCCAGCAGGCGGGGACAGGACATACGCGAGCAGTACTTC
CASRRGQDIREQYF
>many|TRBD2|TRBJ2-7|TRBV7-8|14
TGTGCCAGCAGCAGTAGCGGGGGGGCTGATGAGCAGTACTTC
CASSSSGGADEQYF
>many|-|TRBJ2-1|TRBV7-9|18
TGTGCCAGCAGCAATGAATTCGGGTGGGCAAGCTCCTACAATGAGCAGTTCTTC
CASSNEFGWASSYNEQFF
>-|TRBD2|TRBJ2-3|TRBV7-2|17
TGTGCCAGCAGCTTAGATCCTAGCGGGGGACTTACAGATACGCAGTATTTT
CASSLDPSGGLTDTQYF
>-|TRBD1|TRBJ1-1|TRBV19|13
TGTGCCAGTAGCTCCGGACAGGGAACTGAAGCTTTCTTT
CASSSGQGTEAFF
>-|-|TRBJ1-5|TRBV2|16
TGTGCCAGCAGTTATACCGGGGGCCCTTCCAATCAGCCCCAGCATTTT
CASSYTGGPSNQPQHF
>-|-|TRBJ1-1|TRBV30|14
TGTGCCTGGAGCCCGGACAGCCTGAACACTGAAGCTTTCTTT
CAWSPDSLNTEAFF
>once|-|TRBJ1-4|TRBV4-1|14
TGCGCCAGCAGCCAAGACAGGATATATGAAAAACTGTTTTTT
CASSQDRIYEKLFF
>-|-|TRBJ2-2|TRBV7-9|14
TGTGCCAGCCCTAGGACATATAACACCGGGGAGCTGTTTTTT
CASPRTYNTGELFF
>few|-|TRBJ2-1|TRBV12-3/TRBV12-4|15
TGTGCCAGCAGGCTAGGGAGCGGACCATACAATGAGCAGTTCTTC
CASRLGSGPYNEQFF
>-|-|TRBJ1-1|TRBV12-3/TRBV12-4|14
TGTGCCAGCAGTTTAGAAGGGAGGAACACTGAAGCTTTCTTT
CASSLEGRNTEAFF
>-|TRBD2|TRBJ2-1|TRBV7-2|15
TGTACCAGCAGCCGACCCCCGGGACTAGCTGATGAGCAGTTCTTC
CTSSRPPGLADEQFF
>many|-|TRBJ2-5|TRBV3-1|15
TGTGCCAGCAGCCAAGGGGGGGGCGTAGGAGAGACCCAGTACTTC
CASSQGGGVGETQYF
>few|-|TRBJ1-2|TRBV5-1|16
TGCGCCAGCAGCGAGGAGGTTTATGGAGCTAACTATGGCTACACCTTC
CASSEEVYGANYGYTF
>-|TRBD2|TRBJ2-2|TRBV20-1|19
TGCAGTGCTAGAGACCCGGGACTAGCGGGGGGGCCGGGCACCGGGGAGCTGTTTTTT
CSARDPGLAGGPGTGELFF
>-|-|TRBJ2-7|TRBV6-1|16
TGTGCCAGCAGTTATACCGGACACTTCCCTAACTACGAGCAGTACTTC
CASSYTGHFPNYEQYF
>-|-|TRBJ1-1|TRBV27|15
TGTGCCAGCAATAGTCGCCCAATTAGGGACACTGAAGCTTTCTTT
CASNSRPIRDTEAFF
>many|-|TRBJ2-3|TRBV7-9|15
TGTGCCAGCAGCGATTTTCGGATGAGCACAGATACGCAGTATTTT
CASSDFRMSTDTQYF
>few|TRBD1|TRBJ2-1|TRBV5-4|16
TGTGCCAGCAGCTCCACCGGGACAGGGCCGTACAATGAGCAGTTCTTC
CASSSTGTGPYNEQFF
>many|-|TRBJ2-1|TRBV2|15
TGTGCCAGCAGTGAGGGCAGTTTCTCCTACAATGAGCAGTTCTTC
CASSEGSFSYNEQFF
>few|-|TRBJ1-1|TRBV5-5|15
TGTGCCAGCAGCTTGGGTTGGAGAGTGAACACTGAAGCTTTCTTT
CASSLGWRVNTEAFF
>-|TRBD1|TRBJ1-6|TRBV12-3/TRBV12-4|15
TGTGCCAGCAGTTTTTACTCCACAGGGGATTCACCCCTCCACTTT
CASSFYSTGDSPLHF
>many|-|TRBJ2-7|TRBV7-9|15
TGTGCCAGCAGACCCCCAGGGGCCAGCTCCTACGAGCAGTACTTC
CASRPPGASSYEQYF
>-|-|TRBJ1-1|TRBV19|14
TGTGCCAGTAGTATTCTTAGTGCTAACACTGAAGCTTTCTTT
CASSILSANTEAFF